These 15 T cell receptor beta chains came from one sample sequenced in a study of blood T cell repertoires in COVID-19 (dated by TCRdb to 2019 to 2021). Receptor amplification or capture employed the immunoSEQ multiplex PCR assay. Not all clones reach the TCRdb copy of this immuneACCESS table, which keeps in-frame sequences only. Checked studies attribute under half of the gap to unresolved V genes and leave the rest unexplained. For this sample there are more than 150,000 clones; 70% to 85% appear just once. Roughly 13% of the sample is in the top ten clones. Sequenced input: peripheral blood. The receptors come from a man aged 50-59 years who had recovered from COVID-19.

This chain connects TRBV7-2 to TRBJ2-7, with a possible D match to TRBD2 (6 bases). The CDR3 has 16 amino acids. The germline gives CDR1 SGHTA, CDR2 FQGNSA. Trimming took off 1 base at V and 4 bases at J, with 17 bases between the two ends. CDR3 loop: CASSLVGGTNTYEQYF. The CDR3 region has the DNA TGTGCCAGCAGCTTAGTGGGGGGAACTAATACTTACGAGCAGTACTTC.

This clone has ten or more counts. This chain links TRBV11-2 with TRBJ2-7; D perhaps matches TRBD2 (6 bases). The CDR3 has 18 amino acids. CDR1 and CDR2 (germline): SGHAT, FQNNGV. Trimming pared 1 base from V and 0 bases from J, leaving 19 bases between. The CDR3 is CASSLGGVSPVFSYEQYF. Here the CDR3 DNA reads TGTGCCAGCAGCTTAGGGGGGGTTAGCCCGGTCTTCTCCTACGAGCAGTACTTC.

This sequence joins TRBV11-1 and TRBJ2-3, with TRBD2 matching 13 bases. The CDR3 spans 16 residues. CDR1 and CDR2 from the germline V gene are SGHAT and FQDESV (reference sequence). V lost 7 bases to trimming and J lost 3 bases; unmatched junction nucleotides: 7. CDR3 DNA sequence: TGTGCCAGCAAATCCCGACTAGCGGGAGGTACAGATACGCAGTATTTT. Translating it yields CASKSRLAGGTDTQYF.

V gene TRBV13 combines with J gene TRBJ2-2; 10 nucleotides align to TRBD1. The CDR3 length is 15 residues. V dropped 3 bases and J dropped 5; count of bases not matched to a gene: 3. Per germline, CDR1 PRHDT and CDR2 FYEKMQ (reference sequence). This CDR3 is CASSFRDRGTGELFF. DNA for the CDR3: TGTGCCAGCAGCTTCCGGGACAGGGGAACCGGGGAGCTGTTTTTT.

The chain recombines TRBV7-2 with TRBJ2-3, with D unresolved. CDR1 SGHTA and CDR2 FQGNSA come from the germline V gene. V lost 5 bases and J lost 4, with 10 bases in between. This CDR3 is built from 13 residues. The CDR3 region is CASSPGLADTQYF. The DNA of the CDR3 is TGTGCCAGCAGCCCTGGCCTTGCAGATACGCAGTATTTT.

Comment on this clone: The junction departs from the called germline gene at one end, perhaps through a read error. The V gene is TRBV5-1, the J gene TRBJ2-2; maybe TRBD2 (5 bases). Germline lookup yields CDR1 SGHRS and CDR2 YFSETQ. The CDR3 runs to 16 residues. CDR3 loop: CASGLVPEANTGELFF. CDR3 coding DNA: TGCGCCAGCGGCTTGGTCCCGGAGGCGAACACCGGGGAGCTGTTTTTT.

This clone was recorded a few times. The chain carries TRBV30 and TRBJ1-5; D is unresolved. The V gene lost 1 base and the J gene lost 8 bases, with 15 bases spanning the gap. This CDR3 region has 14 residues. Germline CDR1 reads GTSNPN; CDR2 reads SVGIG (reference sequence). This CDR3 reads CAWSGGEPTEPQHF. For the CDR3, the DNA is TGTGCCTGGAGTGGGGGAGAACCGACGGAGCCCCAGCATTTT.

The rearrangement links TRBV24-1 to TRBJ2-3; D is possibly TRBD2 (5 bases). V lost 0 bases and J lost 1, with 10 bases in between. In germline, CDR1 is KGHDR, CDR2 SFDVKD. The CDR3 loop spans 16 amino acids. This CDR3 is CATSDLRGYGTDTQYF. CDR3 DNA: TGTGCCACCAGTGATTTGCGAGGGTATGGCACAGATACGCAGTATTTT.

The V and J genes are TRBV29-1 and TRBJ1-1; tentative D call: TRBD1 (5 bases). CDR3 size: 12 residues. From germline, CDR1 is SQVTM and CDR2 ANQGSEA. The V and J ends lost 4 bases and 6 bases respectively, with 12 bases between them. As DNA, the CDR3 is TGCAGCGTTGCCCCAGGGCTCGCTGAAGCTTTCTTT. It specifies CSVAPGLAEAFF.

The V and J genes are TRBV10-3 and TRBJ1-3; D might be TRBD1 (6 bases). Germline V gives CDR1 ENHRY, CDR2 SYGVKD. V was cut by 9 bases and J by 0 bases, with 18 bases left in between. The length of the CDR3 is 16 residues. The CDR3, as DNA: TGTGCCATTTCTTCGGGGGGCGCAAACTCTGGAAACACCATATATTTT. This gives the protein CAISSGGANSGNTIYF.

The CDR3 DNA reads TGTGCCATCAGTCAAACGGGACAGCAAGAGACCCAGTACTTC. This translates into CAISQTGQQETQYF. The chain joins TRBV10-3 to TRBJ2-5; 7 nucleotides align to TRBD1. J was trimmed by 2 bases and V by 5 bases; bases with no gene match: 5. Germline V gene data show CDR1 as ENHRY and CDR2 as SYGVKD. The CDR3 contains 14 residues.

V and J are TRBV7-3 and TRBJ2-2, with D hard to call. The CDR3 consists of 17 residues. The V and J ends lost 1 base and 5 bases respectively, with 17 bases between them. CDR1 is SGHTA and CDR2 is FQGTGA in the germline V gene. The CDR3 sequence: CASSLNSLGSETGELFF. The CDR3, as DNA: TGTGCCAGCAGCTTAAACTCCCTCGGAAGCGAGACCGGGGAGCTGTTTTTT.

V usage is TRBV5-1 and J usage is TRBJ2-3, with D possibly matching TRBD2 (6 bases). CDR1 SGHRS and CDR2 YFSETQ come from the germline V gene. This CDR3 region has 15 residues. The V and J ends lost 4 bases and 4 bases respectively, with 16 bases between them. CDR3 DNA: TGCGCCAGCAGCCCCCGGGGGAGTGATGCAGATACGCAGTATTTT. It codes for CASSPRGSDADTQYF.

This clone has a count of ten or more. The chain is built from TRBV7-9 and TRBJ1-1, with 12 bases identical to TRBD1. J gave up 3 bases and V 3 bases, and 2 bases lay outside the gene matches. Germline V gives CDR1 SEHNR, CDR2 FQNEAQ (reference sequence). This CDR3 comprises 15 residues. As DNA, the CDR3 is TGTGCCAGCAGCTTTGGGGACAGGGGGCACACTGAAGCTTTCTTT. Amino acids: CASSFGDRGHTEAFF.

The genes are TRBV5-4 and TRBJ1-2, with 9 bases matching TRBD1. The CDR3 extends over 15 amino acids. Trimming removed 0 bases from V and 6 bases from J; junction bases left unmatched: 6. Germline V gives CDR1 SGHNT, CDR2 YYREEE (reference sequence). CDR3 DNA: TGTGCCAGCAGCTTGGGGGACAGGGAGTTTGATGGCTACACCTTC. Translated, it gives CASSLGDREFDGYTF.